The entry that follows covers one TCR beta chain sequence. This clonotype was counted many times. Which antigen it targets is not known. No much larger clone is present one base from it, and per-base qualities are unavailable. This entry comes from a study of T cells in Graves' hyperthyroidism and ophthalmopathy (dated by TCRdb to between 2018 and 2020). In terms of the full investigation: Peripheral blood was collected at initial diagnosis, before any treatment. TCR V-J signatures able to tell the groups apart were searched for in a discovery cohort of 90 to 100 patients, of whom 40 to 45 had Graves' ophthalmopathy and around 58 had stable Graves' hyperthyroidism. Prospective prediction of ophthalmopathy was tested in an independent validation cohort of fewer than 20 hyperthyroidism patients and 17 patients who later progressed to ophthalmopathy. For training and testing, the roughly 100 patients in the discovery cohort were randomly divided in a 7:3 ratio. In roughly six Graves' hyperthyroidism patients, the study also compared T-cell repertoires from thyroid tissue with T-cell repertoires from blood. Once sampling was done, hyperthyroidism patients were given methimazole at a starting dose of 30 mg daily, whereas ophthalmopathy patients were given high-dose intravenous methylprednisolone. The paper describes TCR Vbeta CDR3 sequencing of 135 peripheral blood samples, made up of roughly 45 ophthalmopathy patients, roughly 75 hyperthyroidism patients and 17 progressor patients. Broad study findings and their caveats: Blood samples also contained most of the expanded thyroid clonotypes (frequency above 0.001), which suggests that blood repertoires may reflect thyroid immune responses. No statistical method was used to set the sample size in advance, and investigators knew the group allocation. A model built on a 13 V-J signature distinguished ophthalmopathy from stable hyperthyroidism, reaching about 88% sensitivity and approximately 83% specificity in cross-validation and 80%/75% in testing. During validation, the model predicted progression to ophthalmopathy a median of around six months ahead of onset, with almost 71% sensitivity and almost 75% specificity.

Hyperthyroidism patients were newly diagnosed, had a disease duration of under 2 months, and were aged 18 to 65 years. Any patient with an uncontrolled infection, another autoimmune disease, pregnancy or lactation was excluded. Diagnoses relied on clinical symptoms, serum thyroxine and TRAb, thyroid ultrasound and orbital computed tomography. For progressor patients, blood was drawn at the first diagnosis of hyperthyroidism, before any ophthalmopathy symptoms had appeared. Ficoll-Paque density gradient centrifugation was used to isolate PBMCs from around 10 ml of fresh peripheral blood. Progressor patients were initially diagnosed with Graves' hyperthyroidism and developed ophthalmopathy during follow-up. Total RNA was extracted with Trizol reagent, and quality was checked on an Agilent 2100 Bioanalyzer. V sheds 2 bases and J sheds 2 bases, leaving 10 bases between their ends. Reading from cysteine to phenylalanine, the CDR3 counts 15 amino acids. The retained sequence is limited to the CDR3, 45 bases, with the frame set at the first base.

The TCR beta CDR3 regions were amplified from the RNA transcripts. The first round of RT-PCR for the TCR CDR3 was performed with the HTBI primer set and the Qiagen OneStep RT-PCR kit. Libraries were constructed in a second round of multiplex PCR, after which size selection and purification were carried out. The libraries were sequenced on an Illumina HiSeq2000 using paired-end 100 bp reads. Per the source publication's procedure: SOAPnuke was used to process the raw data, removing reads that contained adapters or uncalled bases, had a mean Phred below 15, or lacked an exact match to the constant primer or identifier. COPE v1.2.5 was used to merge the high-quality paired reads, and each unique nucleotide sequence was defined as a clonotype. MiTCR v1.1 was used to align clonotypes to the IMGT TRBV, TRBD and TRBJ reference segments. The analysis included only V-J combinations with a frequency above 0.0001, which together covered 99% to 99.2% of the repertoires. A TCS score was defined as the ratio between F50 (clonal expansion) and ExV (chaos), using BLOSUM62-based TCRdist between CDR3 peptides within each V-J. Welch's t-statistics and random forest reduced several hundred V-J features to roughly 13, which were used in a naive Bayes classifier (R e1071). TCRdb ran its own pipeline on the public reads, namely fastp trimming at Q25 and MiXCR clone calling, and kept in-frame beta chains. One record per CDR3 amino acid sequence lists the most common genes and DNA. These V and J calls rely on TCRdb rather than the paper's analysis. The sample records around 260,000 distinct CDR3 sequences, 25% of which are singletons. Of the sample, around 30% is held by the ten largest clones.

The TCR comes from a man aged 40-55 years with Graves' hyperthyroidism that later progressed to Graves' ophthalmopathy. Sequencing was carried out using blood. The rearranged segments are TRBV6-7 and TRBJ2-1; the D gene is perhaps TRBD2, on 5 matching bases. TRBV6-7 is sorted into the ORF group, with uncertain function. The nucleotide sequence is TGTGCCAGCAGTTACGGTTGGCGGGCCTACAATGAGCAGTTCTTC. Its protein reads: CASSYGWRAYNEQFF.